Shown below are 13 T cell receptor beta chains from a single sample sequenced in a study of Graves' ophthalmopathy and Graves' hyperthyroidism. TCR beta CDR3 amplification used RNA transcripts. The library came from an HTBI-primed first-round RT-PCR and a second-round multiplex PCR. TCRdb passed the multiplex PCR reads through MiXCR, listing each CDR3 protein once. The table shows roughly 700,000 distinct CDR3 sequences, with approximately 40% occurring only once. What was sequenced was peripheral blood. The receptor set was obtained from an adult man with Graves' ophthalmopathy.

This clonotype came up a few times. This chain joins TRBV25-1 and TRBJ2-7, with 7 nucleotides matching TRBD2. J was trimmed by 7 bases and V by 6 bases; bases with no gene match: 21. Germline CDR1 reads MGHDK; CDR2 reads SYGVNS. This CDR3 comprises 17 residues. The CDR3 here is CASSLYSGGTLASEQYF. The CDR3 nucleotides read TGTGCCAGCAGCTTGTATTCCGGGGGGACCTTAGCCTCGGAGCAGTACTTC.

This clonotype was counted at least ten times. V and J are TRBV7-6 and TRBJ1-4; D gene unclear. V was pared by 1 base and J by 5 bases, with 17 bases between. The germline V gene has CDR1 SGHVS and CDR2 FNYEAQ. The CDR3 has 17 amino acids. CDR3 in amino acids: CASSLERGRTNNEKLFF. The CDR3 DNA reads as TGTGCCAGCAGCTTAGAACGTGGCAGAACTAACAATGAAAAACTGTTTTTT.

This clonotype showed up just a few times. The chain employs TRBV20-1 and TRBJ2-7, with 9 bases matching TRBD2. Germline trimming cut 4 bases from V and 3 bases from J; bases unmatched to any gene: 13. This CDR3 region has 16 residues. CDR1 is DFQATT, CDR2 SNEGSKA, per germline (reference sequence). The DNA of the CDR3 is TGCAGTGCTACCGATCTAGCGGGGTTGGGGTTCTACGAGCAGTACTTC. This sequence encodes CSATDLAGLGFYEQYF.

As to this clonotype: The conserved closing phenylalanine or tryptophan is absent in this CDR3, likely reflecting a read error. The DNA is left out, because the CDR3 cannot be placed on it with certainty; the CDR3 is given as TCRdb lists it. The V and J genes are TRBV10-3 and TRBJ1-4; TRBD1 is the table's D call and was not checked against the DNA. The germline V gene encodes CDR1 ENHRY and CDR2 SYGVKD. The CDR3 is made up of 10 amino acids, end residues included. This CDR3 is CAIRALGQGV.

Remarks on this clonotype: A junction end diverges from the germline sequence, so it may reflect a read error. The chain is built from TRBV5-5 and TRBJ1-1, with D uncertain. In germline, CDR1 is SGHKS, CDR2 YYEKEE (reference sequence). The CDR3 covers 15 residues. The CDR3 DNA is TGTGCCGGCAGCCAAGCGTGGCTGACGAACACTGAAGCTTTCTTT. Amino acids: CAGSQAWLTNTEAFF.

This rearrangement joins TRBV25-1 to TRBJ2-2; D not certain. There are 13 residues in the CDR3. V shed 6 bases and J shed 10 bases, with 15 bases lying between them. Germline V lookup: CDR1 MGHDK, CDR2 SYGVNS. The CDR3 here is CASSRPTEKELFF. The CDR3 coding sequence is TGTGCCAGCAGCCGTCCCACTGAAAAGGAGCTGTTTTTT.

Turning to this clonotype: Relative to the germline gene, one junction end is altered; a read error may explain this. This sequence joins TRBV5-1 and TRBJ1-3, with D possibly TRBD1 on 6 matching bases. Germline values: CDR1 SGHRS, CDR2 YFSETQ. The CDR3 spans 16 residues. CDR3 nucleotide sequence: TGTGCCAGCAGCTGGGGGGGGGCCCGCTCTGGAAACACCATATATTTT. The encoded protein is CASSWGGARSGNTIYF.

This sequence joins TRBV5-6 and TRBJ1-5; tentative D call: TRBD1 (6 bases). The V gene's germline CDR1 is SGHDT and CDR2 YYEEEE. This CDR3 has 16 amino acids. The V end was cut by 4 bases, the J end by 0 bases, with 14 bases between. CDR3 sequence reads: CASSPGAGYSNQPQHF. CDR3 DNA sequence: TGTGCCAGCAGCCCAGGGGCAGGATATAGCAATCAGCCCCAGCATTTT.

This clonotype was detected ten times or more. The chain joins TRBV29-1 to TRBJ2-5, with D tentatively TRBD1 (6 bases). CDR1 is SQVTM, CDR2 ANQGSEA, per germline. The length of the CDR3 is 15 residues. V was pared by 0 bases and J by 4 bases, with 15 bases between. The CDR3 region is CSVEEGTGMRETQYF. The CDR3 nucleotides are TGCAGCGTTGAAGAGGGAACAGGGATGAGAGAGACCCAGTACTTC.

As for this clonotype: Compared with germline, one end of the junction differs, possibly owing to a read error. The chain is built from TRBV2 and TRBJ2-7; unclear D gene. This CDR3 comprises 11 residues. Germline V CDR1 and CDR2: SNHLY, FYNNEI. CDR3 in amino acids: CASKVSDRSIF. In nucleotides, the CDR3 is TGTGCCAGCAAGGTTTCGGACCGGTCGATCTTC.

This clonotype occurred a few times. The chain is built from TRBV7-9 and TRBJ2-2; a possible D gene is TRBD1 (5 bases). Germline-derived CDR1 and CDR2 are SEHNR and FQNEAQ (reference sequence). The CDR3 contains 15 residues. Trimming took 3 bases from V and 6 from J, leaving 14 bases between them. CDR3 coding DNA: TGTGCCAGCAGCTTTAACCCCGCAGGGCCCGGGGAGCTGTTTTTT. It codes for CASSFNPAGPGELFF.

This chain connects TRBV12-3 or TRBV12-4 to TRBJ1-6, with 8 nucleotides matching TRBD1. V lost 5 bases, J lost 1 base, and 7 bases stayed unmatched. The CDR3 spans 17 residues. For the CDR3, the DNA is TGTGCCAGCAGTCCTTCGACAGGGGAATCCTATAATTCACCCCTCCACTTT. It yields the protein CASSPSTGESYNSPLHF.

This clonotype was seen repeatedly, ten times or more. With a much larger clone just one base away, this may be a read error. The V and J genes are TRBV10-2 and TRBJ2-2; no definite D call. Germline V lookup: CDR1 WSHSY, CDR2 SAAADI. Trimming removed 0 bases from V and 5 bases from J, with 7 bases in between. The CDR3 has 14 residues. CDR3 DNA sequence: TGCGCCAGCAGTGAGTCGGTAGGAACCGGGGAGCTGTTTTTT. Encoded protein: CASSESVGTGELFF.